This entry describes one T cell receptor (beta chain). Its antigen is not identified. In germline, CDR1 is SGDLS, CDR2 YYNGEE. V dropped 3 bases and J dropped 3 bases, with 7 bases sitting between them. The CDR3 sequence is 13 residues long. The sample originates from a study of OX40 agonist ivuxolimab in advanced cancers. Libraries were prepared by immunoSEQ multiplex PCR; TCRdb keeps only in-frame clonotypes and omits some of them. The sample lists 75,000 to 95,000 clones; about nine tenths were seen once. Study results and limitations: The mean number of expanded clones was higher in CD8+ T cells than in CD4+.

The TCR comes from an adult with an advanced solid tumor such as melanoma, head and neck, liver or kidney cancer. The rearrangement links TRBV9 to TRBJ1-5; D remains unclear. Specimen: CD4+ or CD8+ T cells sorted from blood, collected in a trial of the OX40 agonist ivuxolimab. The CDR3 loop is CASSGSVNQPQHF. The CDR3 bases are TGTGCCAGCAGCGGCAGCGTCAATCAGCCCCAGCATTTT.